The 21 T cell receptor beta chains presented below share a single source sample, sequenced in a study of cytomegalovirus exposure and HLA in healthy donors. PCR employed 60 Vbeta and 13 Jbeta primers. Method: immunoSEQ multiplex PCR; TCRdb's copy keeps in-frame clones and lacks some. The sample lists about 190,000 clones; 79% were seen once. The sequenced material came from PBMCs. The receptors come from a woman younger than 30 in good health and CMV-seronegative.

This chain uses TRBV10-3 with TRBJ2-1; possibly TRBD1 for D (8 bases). In germline, CDR1 is ENHRY, CDR2 SYGVKD. The V and J ends lost 5 bases and 6 bases respectively, with 20 bases between them. The CDR3 covers 16 residues. CDR3 nucleotide sequence: TGTGCCATCAGTCAAACAGGGGGGGTTTATAGCAATGAGCAGTTCTTC. Translation gives CAISQTGGVYSNEQFF.

The rearrangement uses TRBV14 and TRBJ1-2; no clear D. The CDR3 extends over 13 amino acids. Trimming removed 0 bases from V and 5 bases from J, with 7 bases in between. Germline values: CDR1 SGHDN, CDR2 FVKESK. CDR3 region: CASSQDPLYGYTF. The CDR3 DNA reads TGTGCCAGCAGCCAAGATCCCCTTTATGGCTACACCTTC. The variable domain in full, with the rest retrieved from reference TRBV14 and TRBJ1-2, is EAGVTQFPSHSVIEKGQTVTLRCDPISGHDNLYWYRRVMGKEIKFLLHFVKESKQDESGMPNNRFLAERTGGTYSTLKVQPAELEDSGVYFCASSQDPLYGYTFGSGTRLTVV.

The chain couples TRBV4-3 to TRBJ1-3, with TRBD1 identical over 7 bases. Trimming at V came to 4 bases and at J to 0 bases, leaving 3 bases not matched to a gene. This CDR3 has 15 residues. The germline CDR1 and CDR2 sequences are LGHNA and YSLEER. CDR3 protein: CASSLRTGSGNTIYF. DNA of the CDR3: TGCGCCAGCAGCCTCCGGACAGGCTCTGGAAACACCATATATTTT.

The chain links TRBV18 to TRBJ1-2, with 10 bases aligning to TRBD1. Per the germline V gene, CDR1 is KGHSH and CDR2 is LQKENI. After removal of 3 bases from V and 6 bases from J, the junction contained 4 bases not matched to a gene. This CDR3 region has 14 residues. The CDR3 loop is CASSPLGTGDGYTF. CDR3 coding DNA: TGTGCCAGCTCACCCCTCGGGACAGGGGATGGCTACACCTTC.

This chain connects TRBV19 to TRBJ1-2; tentative D call: TRBD1 (5 bases). Germline V lookup: CDR1 LNHDA, CDR2 SQIVND (reference sequence). V was cut by 6 bases and J by 4 bases, with 21 bases left in between. The CDR3 runs to 16 residues. CDR3 protein: CASRPTLRRGSYGYTF. The CDR3 region has the DNA TGTGCCAGTAGACCGACCCTTAGGAGGGGTTCCTATGGCTACACCTTC.

The V gene is TRBV10-2, the J gene TRBJ2-7, with 7 bases fitting TRBD1. Germline loops: CDR1 WSHSY, CDR2 SAAADI. This CDR3 is 15 amino acids long. Trimming at V came to 5 bases and at J to 7 bases, leaving 14 bases not matched to a gene. Written as DNA, the CDR3 is TGCGCCAGCAGTCGACCGACAGGGCGTCCGGGGGAGCAGTACTTC. Protein: CASSRPTGRPGEQYF.

V gene TRBV28 combines with J gene TRBJ1-4; D is unresolved. Germline V lookup: CDR1 MDHEN, CDR2 SYDVKM. With 3 bases removed from V and 7 bases from J, the gap between germline ends came to 3 bases. The CDR3 has 11 amino acids. Here the CDR3 DNA reads TGTGCCAGCAGTTTGGCTGAAAAACTGTTTTTT. Translation gives CASSLAEKLFF.

This clone was seen only once. The V and J genes are TRBV7-6 and TRBJ2-3; 14 bases are a match to TRBD2. The CDR3 contains 17 residues. Germline CDR1 is SGHVS and CDR2 is FNYEAQ. V lost 4 bases to trimming and J lost 2 bases; unmatched junction nucleotides: 5. In nucleotides, the CDR3 is TGTGCCAGCAGCTCGACTAGCGGGGGGGCGATCACAGATACGCAGTATTTT. It is translated as CASSSTSGGAITDTQYF.

The sample holds a few counts of this clone. The chain recombines TRBV28 with TRBJ2-5; D is possibly TRBD1 (5 bases). Judging by the DNA end, TRBJ2-7 fits better; the J call may be wrong. CDR1 is MDHEN and CDR2 is SYDVKM in the germline V gene. The CDR3 length is 13 residues. The CDR3 DNA follows: TGTGCCAGCAGCCCCCCGGACATTTACGAGCAGTACTTC. Translation: CASSPPDIYEQYF.

A single count supports this clone. The chain combines TRBV28 with TRBJ2-7; 8 nucleotides agree with TRBD2. The CDR3 is 16 amino acids. Germline V gene lookup returns CDR1 MDHEN and CDR2 SYDVKM. After removal of 3 bases from V and 0 bases from J, the junction contained 7 bases not matched to a gene. This CDR3 reads CASSLYSGNTSYEQYF. CDR3 coding DNA: TGTGCCAGCAGTTTGTATAGCGGGAATACCTCCTACGAGCAGTACTTC.

V usage is TRBV27 and J usage is TRBJ1-6; 7 nucleotides match TRBD1. The CDR3 has 14 amino acids. Germline V gives CDR1 MNHEY, CDR2 SMNVEV (reference sequence). V was clipped by 3 bases and J by 6 bases; unmatched bases: 2. CDR3 protein: CASSFRDSNSPLHF. For the CDR3, the DNA is TGTGCCAGCAGTTTCCGGGACAGTAATTCACCCCTCCACTTT.

This clone was seen just once. The V and J genes are TRBV25-1 and TRBJ1-2, with 8 bases fitting TRBD1. Germline CDR1 MGHDK, CDR2 SYGVNS. J was trimmed by 4 bases and V by 3 bases; bases with no gene match: 10. The CDR3 consists of 16 residues. CDR3 in amino acids: CASSDPAGGDGYGYTF. As DNA, the CDR3 is TGTGCCAGCAGTGATCCCGCAGGGGGCGACGGCTATGGCTACACCTTC.

The chain carries TRBV27 and TRBJ2-1; 11 bases match TRBD2. V was pared by 6 bases and J by 10 bases, with 11 bases of the junction left unmatched. CDR3 length equals 15 residues. Germline V gene sequence: CDR1 MNHEY, CDR2 SMNVEV (reference sequence). The CDR3 region is CASRTLAGETMEQFF. The CDR3, as DNA: TGTGCCAGCAGAACACTAGCGGGAGAGACCATGGAGCAGTTCTTC.

This CDR3 reads CASSLLAGGGEQFF. The CDR3 DNA reads as TGTGCCAGCAGCTTACTAGCGGGAGGTGGTGAGCAGTTCTTC. The chain combines TRBV7-3 with TRBJ2-1, with 11 positions matching TRBD2. The CDR3 length is 14 residues. Unmatched junction bases numbered 3, after V lost 2 bases and J lost 9 bases. Per the germline V gene, CDR1 is SGHTA and CDR2 is FQGTGA.

The CDR3 DNA reads as TGTGCCACACGGACAGGGGGCAATGAGCAGTTCTTC. Translating it yields CATRTGGNEQFF. The chain joins TRBV10-3 to TRBJ2-1, with 10 positions matching TRBD1. V lost 10 bases and J lost 6; bases outside the gene matches: 3. Germline V gene sequence: CDR1 ENHRY, CDR2 SYGVKD. The CDR3 is 12 amino acids.

The gene calls are TRBV6-6 and TRBJ2-5; TRBD1 might be the D (5 bases). CDR1 and CDR2 from the germline V gene are MNHNY and SVGAGI (reference sequence). Between the trimmed V and J ends, which lost 8 bases and 2 bases, there was a span of 15 bases. The CDR3 totals 14 residues. The CDR3 DNA reads as TGTGCCAGCCGGTCCTCGCAGGGTCAAGAGACCCAGTACTTC. This gives the protein CASRSSQGQETQYF.

The J gene is TRBJ2-7, the V gene TRBV19; 7 nucleotides match TRBD1. The CDR3 extends over 14 amino acids. Germline loops: CDR1 LNHDA, CDR2 SQIVND (reference sequence). The trim removed 7 bases at V and 5 bases at J, leaving 11 bases unmatched. The CDR3, as DNA: TGTGCCAGTACCCCGACAGGGACAAACCACGAGCAGTACTTC. Encoded protein: CASTPTGTNHEQYF.

The chain uses TRBV30 and TRBJ1-2; tentative D call: TRBD1 (5 bases). The germline CDR1 and CDR2 sequences are GTSNPN and SVGIG (reference sequence). V was pared by 7 bases and J by 2 bases, with 14 bases between. This CDR3 is 13 amino acids long. The CDR3 spells CALPGLGNYGYTF. The CDR3 nucleotides read TGTGCCTTACCGGGACTGGGAAACTATGGCTACACCTTC.

This chain uses TRBV4-1 with TRBJ1-1, with D unclear. With 1 base removed from V and 9 bases from J, the gap between germline ends came to 9 bases. The V gene's germline CDR1 is MGHRA and CDR2 YSYEKL. This CDR3 has 12 residues. CDR3 protein: CASSQGGVQAFF. The CDR3 nucleotides are TGCGCCAGCAGCCAAGGGGGAGTACAAGCTTTCTTT.

The rearrangement joins TRBV5-6 to TRBJ2-1; possibly TRBD2 for D (7 bases). This CDR3 has 17 residues. Germline V gene data show CDR1 as SGHDT and CDR2 as YYEEEE. V lost 1 base and J 2 bases, leaving 16 bases between the germline ends. CDR3 nucleotide sequence: TGTGCCAGCAGCTTGAGGGCGGGAGAGGGGGCCTACAATGAGCAGTTCTTC. This encodes CASSLRAGEGAYNEQFF.

The chain links TRBV28 to TRBJ1-1; 8 bases fit TRBD1. Germline trimming cut 5 bases from V and 1 base from J; bases unmatched to any gene: 9. The length of the CDR3 is 16 residues. Germline CDR1 and CDR2: MDHEN and SYDVKM. The CDR3 spells CASSTRQGRPNTEAFF. CDR3 bases: TGTGCCAGCAGTACTCGACAGGGGCGCCCGAACACTGAAGCTTTCTTT.